The sequence of this T cell receptor (beta chain) was determined in a study of T-cell memory formation after mild COVID-19. CDR3 size: 15 residues. Unmatched junction bases numbered 7, after V lost 5 bases and J lost 6 bases. Germline assignment: CDR1 SGHTA and CDR2 FQGTGA. One entry per CDR3 protein results from TCRdb running MiXCR on the 5' RACE reads. The profile covers more than 10,000 distinct CDR3 sequences, with around 15% appearing a single time and roughly three fifths taken by the ten largest. Ten or more counts support this clonotype. The material sequenced was PBMCs or a T cell subset sorted from them (not recorded which). The rearrangement uses TRBV7-3 and TRBJ2-3; the match to TRBD2 covers 11 bases. This TCR was recovered from a man younger than 30 who had mild COVID-19 (a few samples of this study predate the infection). Cell type and time point are not known. CDR3 residues: CASSAKTSGADTQYF. The CDR3 DNA is TGTGCCAGCAGCGCGAAGACTAGCGGGGCGGATACGCAGTATTTT.